The next 20 T cell receptor beta chains were all read from a single sample in a study of human T cells and chemical hapten exposure. TCRdb itself ran the RACE reads through MiXCR, one entry per CDR3 protein. The sample yields tens of thousands of distinct CDR3 sequences, roughly 9.9% seen once. The sample's time point: pre-sensitization, week 0. The treatment: therapeutic diphenylcyclopropenone sensitization with weekly scalp DPC. The specimen comprised whole blood, sampled in connection with sensitization to the hapten diphenylcyclopropenone (DPC). These receptors originate from a woman in her 40s with alopecia areata. Some clones in this sample may be carry-over from other donors' samples.

The CDR3 loop reads CASSQARGGAAEQFF. The CDR3 region has the DNA TGTGCCAGCAGCCAAGCTCGCGGGGGGGCCGCTGAGCAGTTCTTC. The chain employs TRBV3-1 and TRBJ2-1; TRBD2 aligns across 9 bases. V lost 1 base, J lost 9 bases, and 7 bases stayed unmatched. The germline gives CDR1 LGHDT, CDR2 YNNKEL (reference sequence). The CDR3 spans 15 residues.

This clonotype was found many times. This rearrangement joins TRBV11-3 to TRBJ2-3; tentative D call: TRBD2 (8 bases). Germline CDR1 SGHNT, CDR2 YENEEA. There are 14 residues in the CDR3. V was trimmed by 4 bases and J by 6 bases, leaving 14 bases between them. The CDR3 sequence is CASSSGGGWDTQYF. Here the CDR3 DNA reads TGTGCCAGCAGCTCGGGAGGGGGCTGGGATACGCAGTATTTT. The whole variable domain, filled in from reference TRBV11-3 and TRBJ2-3, reads EAGVVQSPRYKIIEKKQPVAFWCNPISGHNTLYWYLQNLGQGPELLIRYENEEAVDDSQLPKDRFSAERLKGVDSTLKIQPAELGDSAVYLCASSSGGGWDTQYFGPGTRLTVL.

The table lists this clonotype with many counts. V is TRBV6-6 and J is TRBJ2-7; perhaps TRBD2 as D (6 bases). Germline V CDR1 and CDR2: MNHNY, SVGAGI (reference sequence). The V end was cut by 5 bases, the J end by 11 bases, with 16 bases between. The CDR3 extends over 12 amino acids. As DNA, the CDR3 is TGTGCCAGCAGTACGGGACTCCCGGGGAAGTACTTC. This encodes CASSTGLPGKYF.

This clonotype occurred many times. The chain recombines TRBV6-5 with TRBJ2-7; D might be TRBD2 (5 bases). CDR3 size: 14 residues. Germline loops: CDR1 MNHEY, CDR2 SVGAGI. The V end was cut by 7 bases, the J end by 0 bases, with 13 bases between. This CDR3 is CASNPGTSSYEQYF. In nucleotides, the CDR3 is TGTGCCAGCAACCCGGGAACAAGCTCCTACGAGCAGTACTTC.

The chain is built from TRBV20-1 and TRBJ2-5; D remains ambiguous. Germline V gene sequence: CDR1 DFQATT, CDR2 SNEGSKA (reference sequence). This CDR3 spans 14 amino acids. V gave up 8 bases and J gave up 2 bases, with 18 bases separating them. The CDR3 spells CSSPTGPQQETQYF. The CDR3 coding sequence is TGCAGTTCCCCAACCGGACCCCAGCAAGAGACCCAGTACTTC.

With regard to this clonotype: Possible read error: a much larger clone is one base away. The CDR3 coding sequence is TGTGCCAGCACCCTCCTGGGCGGGGGCCATGCAGATACGCTGTATTTT. It encodes CASTLLGGGHADTLYF. The genes are TRBV11-1 and TRBJ2-3; D might be TRBD2 (7 bases). This CDR3 comprises 16 residues. The germline V gene has CDR1 SGHAT and CDR2 FQDESV (reference sequence).

This clonotype appeared a few times. This chain's CDR3 is CASRQTGTGSTEAFF. CDR3 nucleotides: TGTGCCAGCAGACAAACCGGGACAGGGAGCACTGAAGCTTTCTTT. The gene calls are TRBV6-6 and TRBJ1-1, with TRBD1 identical over 9 bases. CDR3 length equals 15 residues. The germline gives CDR1 MNHNY, CDR2 SVGAGI (reference sequence). V lost 6 bases and J lost 4; bases outside the gene matches: 9.

There are many counts of this clonotype. The chain couples TRBV2 to TRBJ2-3, with 8 bases matching TRBD2. This CDR3 spans 14 amino acids. CDR1 is SNHLY, CDR2 FYNNEI, per germline. J gave up 6 bases and V 7 bases, and 9 bases lay outside the gene matches. The chain's CDR3 is CASTAGGDYDTQYF. CDR3 bases: TGTGCCAGCACTGCCGGGGGGGACTACGATACGCAGTATTTT.

The V gene is TRBV6-6, the J gene TRBJ1-1; TRBD1 agrees at 10 bases. The CDR3 extends over 16 amino acids. CDR1 and CDR2 (germline): MNHNY, SVGAGI (reference sequence). V lost 6 bases to trimming and J lost 3 bases; unmatched junction nucleotides: 10. The CDR3 protein is CASSNLRQGAYTEAFF. The CDR3 DNA is TGTGCCAGCAGCAACCTCCGACAGGGGGCGTACACTGAAGCTTTCTTT.

Ten or more counts support this clonotype. J is TRBJ1-2 and V is TRBV7-2; 10 nucleotides match TRBD1. The length of the CDR3 is 18 residues. After removal of 5 bases from V and 2 bases from J, the junction contained 14 bases not matched to a gene. The germline CDR1 and CDR2 sequences are SGHTA and FQGNSA. Here the CDR3 DNA reads TGTGCCAGCAGCCAGAGAGGGGGACAGGGGATCGGGAACTATGGCTACACCTTC. This codes for CASSQRGGQGIGNYGYTF.

The rearrangement links TRBV10-3 to TRBJ1-2, with 7 positions matching TRBD1. From germline, CDR1 is ENHRY and CDR2 SYGVKD. V lost 1 base, J lost 8 bases, and 4 bases stayed unmatched. This CDR3 has 13 residues. In DNA, the CDR3 is TGTGCCATCAGTGAGTTCACAGGGGTCGGCTACACCTTC. It specifies CAISEFTGVGYTF.

This clonotype was recorded many times. The V gene is TRBV7-9, the J gene TRBJ1-4; D gene ambiguous. CDR1 is SEHNR and CDR2 is FQNEAQ in the germline V gene (reference sequence). CDR3 length: 13 residues. V lost 1 base and J lost 6, with 6 bases in between. The CDR3 reads CASSLVVDEKLFF. The CDR3 DNA reads as TGTGCCAGCAGCTTAGTGGTCGATGAAAAACTGTTTTTT. The full variable domain, with the rest looked up from reference TRBV7-9 and TRBJ1-4, is DTGVSQNPRHKITKRGQNVTFRCDPISEHNRLYWYRQTLGQGPEFLTYFQNEAQLEKSRLLSDRFSAERPKGSFSTLEIQRTEQGDSAMYLCASSLVVDEKLFFGSGTQLSVL.

There are a few counts of this clonotype. V is TRBV11-2 and J is TRBJ2-7; D is possibly TRBD2 (6 bases). Deletions cut 0 bases from V and 2 bases from J, with 11 bases between. CDR3 length: 15 amino acids. In germline, CDR1 is SGHAT, CDR2 FQNNGV. CDR3: CASSLDHGGAYEQYF. In DNA form, the CDR3 reads TGTGCCAGCAGCTTAGATCATGGCGGGGCCTACGAGCAGTACTTC.

This clonotype was picked up many times. The V gene is TRBV28, the J gene TRBJ2-3, with 9 bases aligning to TRBD1. Trimming at V came to 6 bases and at J to 3 bases, leaving 7 bases not matched to a gene. The V gene's germline CDR1 is MDHEN and CDR2 SYDVKM. This CDR3 spans 15 amino acids. CDR3 amino acids: CASRARGQGTDTQYF. Here the CDR3 DNA reads TGTGCCAGCAGAGCCCGGGGACAGGGAACAGATACGCAGTATTTT.

A few counts support this clonotype. V gene TRBV18 combines with J gene TRBJ1-6, with D hard to call. Deletions cut 0 bases from V and 10 bases from J, with 7 bases between. In germline, CDR1 is KGHSH, CDR2 LQKENI. This CDR3 region has 13 residues. DNA for the CDR3: TGTGCCAGCTCACCACCTGTCGGATCACCCCTCCACTTT. This gives the protein CASSPPVGSPLHF. The whole variable domain, remainder taken from reference TRBV18 and TRBJ1-6, is NAGVMQNPRHLVRRRGQEARLRCSPMKGHSHVYWYRQLPEEGLKFMVYLQKENIIDESGMPKERFSAEFPKEGPSILRIQQVVRGDSAAYFCASSPPVGSPLHFGNGTRLTVT.

This clonotype was observed at least ten times. The V gene is TRBV7-2, the J gene TRBJ2-7, with 9 bases fitting TRBD2. The CDR3 extends over 15 amino acids. Losses at the gene ends were 5 bases for V and 5 bases for J; bases not matched to a gene: 10. Germline V gives CDR1 SGHTA, CDR2 FQGNSA. The CDR3 protein is CASSRFGTSLNEQYF. CDR3 coding DNA: TGTGCCAGCAGCCGGTTCGGGACTAGCTTAAACGAGCAGTACTTC.

This clonotype was detected many times. This chain uses TRBV5-8 with TRBJ1-1, with no clear D. Germline values: CDR1 SGHTS, CDR2 YDEGEE. Trimming removed 1 base from V and 0 bases from J, with 7 bases in between. There are 14 residues in the CDR3. The CDR3 DNA follows: TGTGCCAGCAGCTTGCCACGGCTGAACACTGAAGCTTTCTTT. Its protein product is CASSLPRLNTEAFF. Filled out from reference TRBV5-8 and TRBJ1-1, the complete variable domain reads EAGVTQSPTHLIKTRGQQATLRCSPISGHTSVYWYQQALGLGLQFLLWYDEGEERNRGNFPPRFSGRQFPNYSSELNVNALELEDSALYLCASSLPRLNTEAFFGQGTRLTVV.

This clonotype was seen more than once but under ten times. CDR3 DNA: TGTGCCAGCAGCGGACAGCTTGGCGAGCAGTACTTC. The encoded protein is CASSGQLGEQYF. V usage is TRBV27 and J usage is TRBJ2-7, with D tentatively TRBD1 (6 bases). Germline lookup yields CDR1 MNHEY and CDR2 SMNVEV (reference sequence). The CDR3 contains 12 residues. The ends were cut back, 6 bases at V and 6 bases at J, with 12 bases in the middle.

In this sample, this clonotype turned up many times. V gene TRBV4-1 combines with J gene TRBJ2-5; D is perhaps TRBD1 (6 bases). The germline V gene has CDR1 MGHRA and CDR2 YSYEKL. CDR3 length: 15 amino acids. V gave up 1 base and J gave up 5 bases, with 14 bases separating them. CDR3 region: CASSQAGALGETQYF. In DNA, the CDR3 is TGCGCCAGCAGCCAAGCAGGGGCGCTGGGGGAGACCCAGTACTTC.

This clonotype was counted at least ten times. The chain combines TRBV7-9 with TRBJ1-5; D is unresolved. This CDR3 is built from 15 residues. V shed 5 bases and J shed 4 bases, with 15 bases lying between them. Germline CDR1 and CDR2: SEHNR and FQNEAQ (reference sequence). The CDR3 region is CASSPGGGTNQPQHF. Here the CDR3 DNA reads TGTGCCAGCAGCCCCGGAGGAGGAACTAATCAGCCCCAGCATTTT.